This TCR beta chain was captured in a study of blood T cell repertoires in COVID-19. In the original analysis: The assay estimated nucleated cells by amplifying reference gene primers. The assay was immunoSEQ multiplex PCR, and TCRdb's table has in-frame clones only and misses some. V, J and clone size were drawn from that table, and D and trimming were deduced from the DNA. The sample has nearly 95,000 clones, 70% to 80% seen once. The germline V and J ends were trimmed by 3 bases and 0 bases, with 11 bases remaining between them. In germline, CDR1 is GTSNPN, CDR2 SVGIG (reference sequence). This CDR3 contains 15 residues.

The TCR originated in a human donor in a cohort sampled during active COVID-19. The chain has TRBV30 and TRBJ1-4; D remains unclear. The specimen was peripheral blood. In nucleotides, the CDR3 is TGTGCCTGGAGGAGACTTACATCAACTAATGAAAAACTGTTTTTT. It yields the protein CAWRRLTSTNEKLFF.